These T cell receptor beta chains were read from a single sample in a study of regulatory T cells. Sequencing used immunoSEQ multiplex PCR; TCRdb keeps in-frame clones, though not all of them. The sample lists over 20,000 clones, approximately 90% occurring once. Sequencing was performed on conventional CD4+ T cells sorted from blood. The receptor set was obtained from a child under 18 with CD3G deficiency. CDR3s include the opening cysteine and the closing phenylalanine or tryptophan. Each record gives: V gene, D gene, clone size, J gene, CDR3 protein, CDR3 DNA. D genes are given only for firm matches. Expanded clones are given a class, and other clones once, few, many or no size at all.

v_call: TRBV7-2
d_call: -
clone_size: -
j_call: TRBJ2-7
cdr3_aa: CASSSSKGLALIREQYF
cdr3_nt: TGTGCCAGCAGCTCCTCGAAGGGGCTGGCGCTTATTCGCGAGCAGTACTTC

v_call: TRBV28
d_call: TRBD2
clone_size: -
j_call: TRBJ2-3
cdr3_aa: CASSASGRRGRGDTQYF
cdr3_nt: TGTGCCAGCAGTGCTAGCGGGAGACGTGGGCGGGGAGATACGCAGTATTTT

v_call: TRBV10-3
d_call: -
clone_size: -
j_call: TRBJ1-2
cdr3_aa: CAISGDPIYGYTF
cdr3_nt: TGTGCCATCAGTGGGGACCCAATCTATGGCTACACCTTC

v_call: TRBV6-1
d_call: -
clone_size: -
j_call: TRBJ2-7
cdr3_aa: CASSAGRSYEQYF
cdr3_nt: TGTGCCAGCAGTGCGGGTCGCTCCTACGAGCAGTACTTC

v_call: TRBV7-8
d_call: -
clone_size: -
j_call: TRBJ2-1
cdr3_aa: CASSSGHEQFF
cdr3_nt: TGTGCCAGCAGCTCCGGGCATGAGCAGTTCTTC

v_call: TRBV28
d_call: -
clone_size: once
j_call: TRBJ2-3
cdr3_aa: CASSQGGSDTQYF
cdr3_nt: TGTGCCAGCAGTCAAGGGGGGAGTGATACGCAGTATTTT

v_call: TRBV6-1
d_call: -
clone_size: -
j_call: TRBJ2-3
cdr3_aa: CASSEGSRGRADTQYF
cdr3_nt: TGTGCCAGCAGTGAAGGGTCGAGGGGGAGGGCAGATACGCAGTATTTT

v_call: TRBV6-1
d_call: -
clone_size: -
j_call: TRBJ2-5
cdr3_aa: CASSESPGVGETQYF
cdr3_nt: TGTGCCAGCAGTGAAAGTCCGGGGGTGGGAGAGACCCAGTACTTC

v_call: TRBV19
d_call: -
clone_size: -
j_call: TRBJ1-1
cdr3_aa: CASSMGGWSTEAFF
cdr3_nt: TGTGCCAGTAGTATGGGGGGCTGGAGCACTGAAGCTTTCTTT

v_call: TRBV20-1
d_call: -
clone_size: -
j_call: TRBJ2-3
cdr3_aa: CSVLGVNTQYF
cdr3_nt: TGCAGTGTGCTCGGCGTTAATACGCAGTATTTT

v_call: TRBV21-1
d_call: -
clone_size: -
j_call: TRBJ1-2
cdr3_aa: CASSKTAFWREGNYGYTF
cdr3_nt: TGTGCCAGCAGCAAAACCGCTTTCTGGAGGGAGGGTAACTATGGCTACACCTTC

v_call: TRBV28
d_call: TRBD2
clone_size: -
j_call: TRBJ2-3
cdr3_aa: CASSPPGLAGLTDTQYF
cdr3_nt: TGTGCCAGCAGCCCTCCGGGACTAGCGGGTCTCACAGATACGCAGTATTTT

v_call: TRBV7-9
d_call: -
clone_size: -
j_call: TRBJ2-3
cdr3_aa: CASSPVVGPADTQYF
cdr3_nt: TGTGCCAGCAGCCCAGTGGTTGGGCCAGCAGATACGCAGTATTTT

v_call: TRBV6-6
d_call: TRBD2
clone_size: -
j_call: TRBJ2-7
cdr3_aa: CASSRDYRGEQYF
cdr3_nt: TGTGCCAGCAGTCGGGACTATAGGGGCGAGCAGTACTTC

v_call: TRBV6-1
d_call: -
clone_size: once
j_call: TRBJ2-6
cdr3_aa: CASSERSLGANVLTF
cdr3_nt: TGTGCCAGCAGTGAAAGATCTCTTGGGGCCAACGTCCTGACTTTC

v_call: TRBV7-9
d_call: -
clone_size: -
j_call: TRBJ2-1
cdr3_aa: CASSLAAYNEQFF
cdr3_nt: TGTGCCAGCAGCTTAGCGGCCTACAATGAGCAGTTCTTC

v_call: TRBV7-2
d_call: -
clone_size: -
j_call: TRBJ2-2
cdr3_aa: CASSLARTGELFF
cdr3_nt: TGTGCCAGCAGCTTAGCTAGAACCGGGGAGCTGTTTTTT

v_call: TRBV30
d_call: TRBD1
clone_size: -
j_call: TRBJ2-7
cdr3_aa: CAWSQGVEQYF
cdr3_nt: TGTGCCTGGAGTCAGGGGGTCGAGCAGTACTTC

v_call: TRBV11-2
d_call: -
clone_size: once
j_call: TRBJ1-1
cdr3_aa: CASSLGATRSEAFF
cdr3_nt: TGTGCCAGCAGCTTAGGGGCAACACGGAGTGAAGCTTTCTTT

v_call: TRBV28
d_call: -
clone_size: -
j_call: TRBJ2-1
cdr3_aa: CASSSQTAPYNEQFF
cdr3_nt: TGTGCCAGCAGTTCCCAGACAGCGCCTTACAATGAGCAGTTCTTC

v_call: TRBV6-1
d_call: -
clone_size: -
j_call: TRBJ2-4
cdr3_aa: CASRPSSVAKNIQYF
cdr3_nt: TGTGCCAGCAGACCCTCTTCCGTGGCCAAAAACATTCAGTACTTC

v_call: TRBV5-1
d_call: -
clone_size: -
j_call: TRBJ2-1
cdr3_aa: CASSLGDSLYNEQFF
cdr3_nt: TGCGCCAGCAGCTTGGGGGACTCCCTCTACAATGAGCAGTTCTTC

v_call: TRBV19
d_call: TRBD2
clone_size: once
j_call: TRBJ2-7
cdr3_aa: CASSASGTTYEQYF
cdr3_nt: TGTGCCAGTAGTGCTAGCGGGACGACCTACGAGCAGTACTTC

v_call: TRBV11-2
d_call: -
clone_size: -
j_call: TRBJ2-1
cdr3_aa: CASSSRNPGPYNEQFF
cdr3_nt: TGTGCCAGCAGCTCACGGAACCCGGGCCCCTACAATGAGCAGTTCTTC

v_call: TRBV19
d_call: -
clone_size: -
j_call: TRBJ2-7
cdr3_aa: CASSKVKGEVYEQYF
cdr3_nt: TGTGCCAGTAGTAAGGTAAAGGGCGAGGTCTACGAGCAGTACTTC

v_call: TRBV10-2
d_call: TRBD1
clone_size: -
j_call: TRBJ2-2
cdr3_aa: CASRTGGAGTGELFF
cdr3_nt: TGCGCCAGCAGAACAGGGGGCGCGGGAACCGGGGAGCTGTTTTTT

v_call: TRBV5-1
d_call: TRBD1
clone_size: once
j_call: TRBJ2-6
cdr3_aa: CASSPGDRGGRTNVLTF
cdr3_nt: TGCGCCAGCAGCCCCGGGGACAGGGGAGGAAGGACGAACGTCCTGACTTTC

v_call: TRBV27
d_call: TRBD2
clone_size: once
j_call: TRBJ2-7
cdr3_aa: CASSAPGLGFYEQYF
cdr3_nt: TGTGCCAGCAGTGCTCCGGGACTAGGTTTCTACGAGCAGTACTTC

v_call: TRBV11-3
d_call: -
clone_size: -
j_call: TRBJ2-1
cdr3_aa: CASSLDRDEQFF
cdr3_nt: TGTGCCAGCAGCTTAGATAGAGATGAGCAGTTCTTC

v_call: TRBV7-8
d_call: -
clone_size: -
j_call: TRBJ2-7
cdr3_aa: CASSSQGGSYEQYF
cdr3_nt: TGTGCCAGCAGCTCACAGGGGGGGTCCTACGAGCAGTACTTC

v_call: TRBV7-9
d_call: -
clone_size: -
j_call: TRBJ2-3
cdr3_aa: CASSLSQTTQYF
cdr3_nt: TGTGCCAGCAGCTTATCGCAGACTACGCAGTATTTT

v_call: TRBV7-5
d_call: -
clone_size: once
j_call: TRBJ2-2
cdr3_aa: CASSPSGRSGELFF
cdr3_nt: TGTGCCAGCAGCCCTAGCGGGAGAAGCGGGGAGCTGTTTTTT

v_call: TRBV28
d_call: -
clone_size: -
j_call: TRBJ1-2
cdr3_aa: CASSFWGAGPNYGYTF
cdr3_nt: TGTGCCAGCAGTTTTTGGGGGGCAGGACCTAACTATGGCTACACCTTC

v_call: TRBV10-3
d_call: -
clone_size: -
j_call: TRBJ1-1
cdr3_aa: CATRGAENTEAFF
cdr3_nt: TGTGCCACTCGAGGGGCCGAGAACACTGAAGCTTTCTTT

v_call: TRBV6-1
d_call: -
clone_size: -
j_call: TRBJ1-5
cdr3_aa: CASSGKGKGNQPQHF
cdr3_nt: TGTGCCAGCAGTGGCAAGGGAAAGGGCAATCAGCCCCAGCATTTT

v_call: TRBV5-5
d_call: TRBD1
clone_size: once
j_call: TRBJ2-7
cdr3_aa: CASRPDRVGSEQYF
cdr3_nt: TGTGCCAGCAGGCCGGACAGGGTAGGGTCCGAGCAGTACTTC

v_call: TRBV6-5
d_call: -
clone_size: once
j_call: TRBJ2-6
cdr3_aa: CASSPGYSGANVLTF
cdr3_nt: TGTGCCAGCAGCCCGGGGTACTCTGGGGCCAACGTCCTGACTTTC

v_call: TRBV6-1
d_call: -
clone_size: -
j_call: TRBJ2-2
cdr3_aa: CASRRDGNTGELFF
cdr3_nt: TGTGCCAGCCGAAGGGACGGAAACACCGGGGAGCTGTTTTTT

v_call: TRBV18
d_call: TRBD1
clone_size: -
j_call: TRBJ1-3
cdr3_aa: CASSSTGVPGNTIYF
cdr3_nt: TGTGCCAGCTCAAGTACAGGGGTACCTGGAAACACCATATATTTT

v_call: TRBV28
d_call: TRBD1
clone_size: -
j_call: TRBJ1-1
cdr3_aa: CASRDRGRNTEAFF
cdr3_nt: TGTGCCAGCCGGGACAGGGGGCGGAACACTGAAGCTTTCTTT

v_call: TRBV5-1
d_call: -
clone_size: -
j_call: TRBJ2-1
cdr3_aa: CASSLGAGWQGEQFF
cdr3_nt: TGCGCCAGCAGCTTGGGGGCAGGGTGGCAAGGTGAGCAGTTCTTC

v_call: TRBV2
d_call: -
clone_size: once
j_call: TRBJ1-2
cdr3_aa: CASSSGGVNYGYTF
cdr3_nt: TGTGCCAGCAGTAGCGGGGGGGTTAACTATGGCTACACCTTC

v_call: TRBV7-9
d_call: TRBD2
clone_size: once
j_call: TRBJ2-3
cdr3_aa: CASSTNGGTDTQYF
cdr3_nt: TGTGCCAGCAGCACTAACGGGGGGACAGATACGCAGTATTTT

v_call: TRBV5-1
d_call: TRBD1
clone_size: -
j_call: TRBJ2-7
cdr3_aa: CASRSGTGTYEQYF
cdr3_nt: TGCGCCAGCAGATCCGGGACAGGGACCTACGAGCAGTACTTC

v_call: TRBV6-1
d_call: -
clone_size: -
j_call: TRBJ1-5
cdr3_aa: CASRAPGKRDQPQHF
cdr3_nt: TGTGCCAGCAGGGCGCCAGGGAAGAGGGATCAGCCCCAGCATTTT

v_call: TRBV5-1
d_call: -
clone_size: once
j_call: TRBJ2-3
cdr3_aa: CASSYRDSFTDTQYF
cdr3_nt: TGCGCCAGCAGCTACCGGGACTCTTTCACAGATACGCAGTATTTT

v_call: TRBV28
d_call: TRBD1
clone_size: -
j_call: TRBJ2-7
cdr3_aa: CASRLAGQGVKEQYF
cdr3_nt: TGTGCCAGCAGGTTAGCCGGACAGGGGGTTAAAGAGCAGTACTTC

v_call: TRBV19
d_call: TRBD2
clone_size: -
j_call: TRBJ2-7
cdr3_aa: CASSRKAGSSYEQYF
cdr3_nt: TGTGCCAGTAGTAGGAAAGCGGGGTCCTCCTACGAGCAGTACTTC

v_call: TRBV28
d_call: -
clone_size: few
j_call: TRBJ2-7
cdr3_aa: CASSKQGGLLEQYF
cdr3_nt: TGTGCCAGCAGTAAACAGGGTGGCCTACTCGAGCAGTACTTC

v_call: TRBV5-1
d_call: -
clone_size: -
j_call: TRBJ1-1
cdr3_aa: CASRAGAGEFTEAFF
cdr3_nt: TGCGCCAGCCGAGCTGGGGCCGGAGAATTCACTGAAGCTTTCTTT

v_call: TRBV5-3
d_call: TRBD2
clone_size: once
j_call: TRBJ2-1
cdr3_aa: CARSVTGTSGTNEQFF
cdr3_nt: TGTGCCAGAAGCGTAACCGGGACTAGCGGGACAAATGAGCAGTTCTTC

v_call: TRBV20-1
d_call: -
clone_size: once
j_call: TRBJ1-2
cdr3_aa: CSVMEIGYTF
cdr3_nt: TGCAGCGTGATGGAAATTGGCTACACCTTC

v_call: TRBV5-1
d_call: TRBD1
clone_size: -
j_call: TRBJ2-7
cdr3_aa: CASSWDGQGMGEQYF
cdr3_nt: TGCGCCAGCAGCTGGGATGGACAGGGTATGGGAGAGCAGTACTTC

v_call: TRBV6-5
d_call: -
clone_size: -
j_call: TRBJ2-2
cdr3_aa: CASRTLGGELFF
cdr3_nt: TGTGCCAGCAGAACGCTAGGGGGGGAGCTGTTTTTT

v_call: TRBV6-1
d_call: -
clone_size: -
j_call: TRBJ2-7
cdr3_aa: CASSETGLSTYAQYF
cdr3_nt: TGTGCCAGCAGTGAAACGGGACTTTCGACCTACGCGCAGTACTTC

v_call: TRBV28
d_call: TRBD1
clone_size: once
j_call: TRBJ1-2
cdr3_aa: CASSYPTGSNYGYTF
cdr3_nt: TGTGCCAGCAGTTACCCGACAGGGAGCAACTATGGCTACACCTTC

v_call: TRBV5-1
d_call: -
clone_size: few
j_call: TRBJ2-2
cdr3_aa: CASSRGDGSGTGELFF
cdr3_nt: TGCGCCAGCAGCAGAGGAGATGGGTCCGGCACCGGGGAGCTGTTTTTT